This TCR beta chain was captured in a study of T cell responses to AZD1222 COVID-19 vaccine. Findings and caveats of the study: There were repertoire samples only from the period after the peak T cell response.

The method was immunoSEQ multiplex PCR; TCRdb's version includes in-frame clones alone and lacks a portion of them. The table includes 45,000 to 55,000 clones, around 80% detected once. This clone appeared once. Its antigen remains unidentified. The material was peripheral blood, obtained on day 0 of AZD1222 vaccination. The sequence came from an adult in good health.

The CDR3 nucleotides read TGTGCCAGCAGTCCCCTAGCGGGGGGGAGCTCGAACACCGGGGAGCTGTTTTTT. As protein: CASSPLAGGSSNTGELFF. V usage is TRBV27 and J usage is TRBJ2-2, with 12 bases identical to TRBD2. This CDR3 is built from 18 residues. Germline values: CDR1 MNHEY, CDR2 SMNVEV (reference sequence). After removal of 5 bases from V and 0 bases from J, the junction contained 7 bases not matched to a gene.